This paragraph reports one TCR beta chain. Its antigen is currently unknown. MiXCR was run by TCRdb on the 5' RACE reads, yielding one entry per CDR3 protein. The sample contains about 720,000 distinct CDR3 sequences, 8.5% to 9.5% of which appear only once. Healthy Caucasian donors formed the entire cohort. This sample stems from a study of identical twins. Study-level points and caveats: Weaker excess twin sharing was seen among beta out-of-frame sequences. Out-of-frame alpha sequences shared by twins were enriched for low generation probability.

The V gene's germline CDR1 is MNHNS and CDR2 SASEGT. Trimming cost V 7 bases and J 4 bases, with 17 bases left between them. The CDR3 runs to 14 residues. The sample was also reused in another study, on yellow fever vaccine responses in identical twins.

This TCR was recovered from a woman under 30 in good health. Material: PBMCs. This chain connects TRBV6-1 to TRBJ2-7; D is possibly TRBD2 (6 bases). The CDR3 sequence is CASTQEGRAYEQYF. In DNA, the CDR3 is TGTGCCAGCACCCAGGAGGGGAGAGCGTACGAGCAGTACTTC.